The rows below give T cell receptor beta chains drawn from one sample of a study of CD8+CD57+ T cells in acquired aplastic anemia. TCRdb itself ran the reads through MiXCR, one entry per CDR3 protein. The sample holds 160,000 or so distinct CDR3 sequences, 60% to 80% seen once. Sequenced input: sorted CD4+, CD8+, or CD8+CD57+ T cells (not recorded which) from PBMCs. These receptor sequences come from a human donor with aplastic anemia. Each CDR3 is given with its conserved first and last residue. A D gene is named only where the DNA matches it firmly. Clone size is not always given. Where it is, it says once, few, many or a class for expanded clones.

V gene: TRBV19
J gene: TRBJ1-6
D gene: NA
clone size: NA
CDR3 DNA: TGTGCCAGTAGTATCGCAGAAACCAATTCACCCCTCCACTTT
CDR3 protein: CASSIAETNSPLHF

V gene: TRBV5-1
J gene: TRBJ1-5
D gene: TRBD1
clone size: many
CDR3 DNA: TGCGCCAGCAGCATGGACAGGCAGGATAGCAATCAGCCCCAGCATTTT
CDR3 protein: CASSMDRQDSNQPQHF

V gene: TRBV20-1
J gene: TRBJ2-3
D gene: NA
clone size: NA
CDR3 DNA: TGCAGTGCTAGTGACGTGGAACCAGATACGCAGTATTTT
CDR3 protein: CSASDVEPDTQYF

V gene: TRBV10-1
J gene: TRBJ1-1
D gene: NA
clone size: NA
CDR3 DNA: TGCGCCAGCTCCGCCCAAGGGAACACTGAAGCTTTCTTT
CDR3 protein: CASSAQGNTEAFF

V gene: TRBV19
J gene: TRBJ2-1
D gene: TRBD1
clone size: NA
CDR3 DNA: TGTGCCAGTAGTATTGTGTTGGGACAGGGGTACAATGAGCAGTTCTTC
CDR3 protein: CASSIVLGQGYNEQFF

V gene: TRBV2
J gene: TRBJ2-1
D gene: NA
clone size: NA
CDR3 DNA: TGTGCCAGCAGACCCCGGGCAGCCACCAATGAGCAGTTCTTC
CDR3 protein: CASRPRAATNEQFF

V gene: TRBV19
J gene: TRBJ1-1
D gene: NA
clone size: NA
CDR3 DNA: TGTGCCAGTAGTATAGATGGGGGCGTGAACACTGAAGCTTTCTTT
CDR3 protein: CASSIDGGVNTEAFF

V gene: TRBV7-2
J gene: TRBJ2-7
D gene: NA
clone size: NA
CDR3 DNA: TGTGCCAGCAGGGATGGGTTATCCGAGCAGTACTTC
CDR3 protein: CASRDGLSEQYF

V gene: TRBV6-4
J gene: TRBJ2-6
D gene: NA
clone size: few
CDR3 DNA: TGTGCCAGCAGTGACTTAGCGGGGGCCAACGTCCTGACTTTC
CDR3 protein: CASSDLAGANVLTF

V gene: TRBV7-8
J gene: TRBJ2-6
D gene: NA
clone size: NA
CDR3 DNA: TGTGCCAGCGCATTACTAGGGGGTTTCGGGGCCAACGTCCTGACTTTC
CDR3 protein: CASALLGGFGANVLTF

V gene: TRBV7-2
J gene: TRBJ2-5
D gene: TRBD1
clone size: NA
CDR3 DNA: TGTGCCAGCAGCGCCTACGAGGGACAGCAAGAGACCCAGTACTTC
CDR3 protein: CASSAYEGQQETQYF

V gene: TRBV29-1
J gene: TRBJ2-3
D gene: TRBD1
clone size: few
CDR3 DNA: TGCAGCGTTGACGACAGGGGGTCAGATACGCAGTATTTT
CDR3 protein: CSVDDRGSDTQYF

V gene: TRBV12-3/TRBV12-4
J gene: TRBJ1-6
D gene: NA
clone size: NA
CDR3 DNA: TGTGCCAGCAGTTTAAGGCAGGGCGGTTCACCCCTCCACTTT
CDR3 protein: CASSLRQGGSPLHF

V gene: TRBV7-9
J gene: TRBJ2-5
D gene: TRBD2
clone size: NA
CDR3 DNA: TGTGCCAGCAGCTTACTCCTAGCGGGAGGCTCTGAGACCCAGTACTTC
CDR3 protein: CASSLLLAGGSETQYF

V gene: TRBV7-9
J gene: TRBJ2-7
D gene: TRBD2
clone size: NA
CDR3 DNA: TGCGCCAGCAGCTTGGGGACTAGCGGGAGGCCCTACGAGCAGTACTTC
CDR3 protein: CASSLGTSGRPYEQYF

V gene: TRBV7-8
J gene: TRBJ2-5
D gene: TRBD2
clone size: NA
CDR3 DNA: TGTGCCAGCAGCCCGAGACTAGCGGGGAACCAAGAGACCCAGTACTTC
CDR3 protein: CASSPRLAGNQETQYF

V gene: TRBV6-4
J gene: TRBJ1-1
D gene: NA
clone size: NA
CDR3 DNA: TGTGCCAGCAGTGACTTAGGGACGAATGAGCAGGCAGAAGCTTTCTTT
CDR3 protein: CASSDLGTNEQAEAFF

V gene: TRBV7-9
J gene: TRBJ1-1
D gene: NA
clone size: NA
CDR3 DNA: TGTGCCAGCAGCCTCTTAAGCACGAGGGATCCTGAAGCTTTCTTT
CDR3 protein: CASSLLSTRDPEAFF

V gene: TRBV7-9
J gene: TRBJ1-2
D gene: NA
clone size: once
CDR3 DNA: TGTGCCAGCAGCTTATCCGACAGCTTCTATGGCTACACCTTC
CDR3 protein: CASSLSDSFYGYTF

V gene: TRBV2
J gene: TRBJ1-1
D gene: NA
clone size: NA
CDR3 DNA: TGTGCCAGCAGATTCAACAGGAACACTGAAGCTTTCTTT
CDR3 protein: CASRFNRNTEAFF

V gene: TRBV2
J gene: TRBJ1-5
D gene: NA
clone size: NA
CDR3 DNA: TGTGCCAGCAGTGAAGAGGCGACCGTGGCCCAGCATTTT
CDR3 protein: CASSEEATVAQHF

V gene: TRBV7-7
J gene: TRBJ2-2
D gene: TRBD2
clone size: NA
CDR3 DNA: TGTGCTAGCAGCGGGGAGGTCACCGGGGAGCTGTTTTTT
CDR3 protein: CASSGEVTGELFF

V gene: TRBV9
J gene: TRBJ2-3
D gene: NA
clone size: NA
CDR3 DNA: TGTGCCAGCAGCGTGGAGGCAGGGGAAAGCGGAGATACGCAGTATTTT
CDR3 protein: CASSVEAGESGDTQYF

V gene: TRBV7-9
J gene: TRBJ1-6
D gene: NA
clone size: NA
CDR3 DNA: TGTGCCAGCAGCTTAGCGGAGGAATCACCCCTCCACTTT
CDR3 protein: CASSLAEESPLHF

V gene: TRBV7-8
J gene: TRBJ2-1
D gene: TRBD1
clone size: few
CDR3 DNA: TGTGCCAGCGGTTGGACAGGAAGGGATGAGCAGTTCTTC
CDR3 protein: CASGWTGRDEQFF

V gene: TRBV7-2
J gene: TRBJ2-5
D gene: NA
clone size: NA
CDR3 DNA: TGTGCCAGCAGCTTAGGGTCCAGACTGGAGACCCAGTACTTC
CDR3 protein: CASSLGSRLETQYF

V gene: TRBV12-3/TRBV12-4
J gene: TRBJ1-2
D gene: TRBD1
clone size: few
CDR3 DNA: TGTGCCAGCAGCACAGGGGGAGGTGGCTACACCTTC
CDR3 protein: CASSTGGGGYTF

V gene: TRBV10-3
J gene: TRBJ1-1
D gene: TRBD1
clone size: NA
CDR3 DNA: TGTGCCAGTTCGACAGGGGGGGACACTGAAGCTTTCTTT
CDR3 protein: CASSTGGDTEAFF

V gene: TRBV7-8
J gene: TRBJ1-6
D gene: NA
clone size: few
CDR3 DNA: TGTGCCAGCAGCTCCAACAGTGATAATTCACCCCTCCACTTT
CDR3 protein: CASSSNSDNSPLHF

V gene: TRBV15
J gene: TRBJ2-7
D gene: NA
clone size: NA
CDR3 DNA: TGTGCCACCAGACGGACTGGGAGCTCCTACGAGCAGTACTTC
CDR3 protein: CATRRTGSSYEQYF

V gene: TRBV6-5
J gene: TRBJ2-7
D gene: NA
clone size: NA
CDR3 DNA: TGTGCCAGCAGGCTCTACCGATCCCCCTACTACGAGCAGTACTTC
CDR3 protein: CASRLYRSPYYEQYF

V gene: TRBV19
J gene: TRBJ1-6
D gene: NA
clone size: NA
CDR3 DNA: TGTGCCAGTAGTATCCCGACTGTCGTCAATTCACCCCTCCACTTT
CDR3 protein: CASSIPTVVNSPLHF

V gene: TRBV7-9
J gene: TRBJ1-2
D gene: NA
clone size: NA
CDR3 DNA: TGTGCCAGCAGCTTAGGCGGAGACCGTAACTATGGCTACACCTTC
CDR3 protein: CASSLGGDRNYGYTF

V gene: TRBV20-1
J gene: TRBJ1-1
D gene: TRBD1
clone size: few
CDR3 DNA: TGCAGTGCTAGTCATACAGGGGATTCCACTGAAGCTTTCTTT
CDR3 protein: CSASHTGDSTEAFF